A single sample is the source of the 4 T cell receptor beta chains below, sequenced in a study of T cell responses to AZD1222 COVID-19 vaccine. Assay: immunoSEQ multiplex PCR; the TCRdb copy retains only in-frame clones and omits some. The sample lists about 84,000 clones; approximately 85% were seen once. This specimen was peripheral blood, taken 28 days after the second AZD1222 dose. The receptors were sampled from an adult who received the AZD1222 COVID-19 vaccine.

This rearrangement joins TRBV19 to TRBJ2-1; D not certain. This CDR3 comprises 15 residues. Per the germline V gene, CDR1 is LNHDA and CDR2 is SQIVND (reference sequence). The germline V and J ends were trimmed by 5 bases and 0 bases, with 11 bases remaining between them. In DNA, the CDR3 is TGTGCCAGTAGTGCCGGGTCGAGCTCCTACAATGAGCAGTTCTTC. Encoded protein: CASSAGSSSYNEQFF.

V and J are TRBV18 and TRBJ1-4; D gene ambiguous. Trimming removed 2 bases from V and 10 bases from J, with 14 bases in between. Germline loops: CDR1 KGHSH, CDR2 LQKENI. The CDR3 sequence is 14 residues long. The CDR3 DNA follows: TGTGCCAGCTCACCAGGGCCGCCCAGCGGAAAACTGTTTTTT. It codes for CASSPGPPSGKLFF.

This clone was counted a few times. The chain carries TRBV29-1 and TRBJ2-2, with TRBD1 matching over 7 bases. Germline-derived CDR1 and CDR2 are SQVTM and ANQGSEA. Unmatched junction bases numbered 7, after V lost 0 bases and J lost 6 bases. CDR3 size: 15 residues. The CDR3 DNA is TGCAGCGTTGAAGAAGGCAGGGGGAAGGCCGGGGAGCTGTTTTTT. Translated, it gives CSVEEGRGKAGELFF.

The chain joins TRBV7-8 to TRBJ1-2; no firm D call. The CDR3 consists of 15 residues. Trimming cost V 5 bases and J 4 bases, with 17 bases left between them. From germline, CDR1 is SGHVS and CDR2 FQNEAQ. CDR3 DNA: TGTGCCAGCAGCCCCCGTCCGGAAATCGCCTATGGCTACACCTTC. As protein: CASSPRPEIAYGYTF.